This is a list of T cell receptor beta chains from one sample in a study of T cell responses to AZD1222 COVID-19 vaccine. Only in-frame clones appear in the TCRdb table, and some are missing; sequencing was by immunoSEQ multiplex PCR. Its table records about 140,000 clones. Sequencing was performed on peripheral blood. Source of these receptors: an adult in good health. CDR3s include the opening cysteine and the closing phenylalanine or tryptophan. The D gene is left open where the match is weak.

V	D	J	CDR3	DNA
TRBV9	TRBD1	TRBJ1-2	CASSVGRGVGYTF	TGTGCCAGCAGCGTAGGCAGGGGGGTTGGCTACACCTTC
TRBV29-1	-	TRBJ2-2	CSATETNTGELFF	TGCAGCGCGACAGAGACGAACACCGGGGAGCTGTTTTTT
TRBV5-6	-	TRBJ2-1	CASSLGDVALHYNEQFF	TGTGCCAGCAGCTTGGGGGATGTGGCACTCCACTACAATGAGCAGTTCTTC
TRBV2	-	TRBJ2-3	CASKQGGTDTQYF	TGTGCCAGCAAGCAGGGTGGGACAGATACGCAGTATTTT
TRBV7-3	TRBD1	TRBJ1-2	CASSSGTGDYGYTF	TGTGCCAGCAGCTCCGGGACAGGCGACTATGGCTACACCTTC
TRBV29-1	-	TRBJ1-1	CSVLGRVNTEAFF	TGCAGCGTCTTAGGGCGGGTGAACACTGAAGCTTTCTTT
TRBV18	-	TRBJ1-1	CASYRGEENTEAFF	TGTGCCAGCTACCGCGGGGAGGAAAACACTGAAGCTTTCTTT
TRBV14	-	TRBJ1-2	CASSQGGIGGYTF	TGTGCCAGCAGCCAAGGAGGGATAGGAGGCTACACCTTC
TRBV9	TRBD1	TRBJ1-1	CASSLLRDRGPRDTEAFF	TGTGCCAGCAGCCTCCTCCGGGACAGGGGGCCGAGGGACACTGAAGCTTTCTTT
TRBV3-1/TRBV3-2	-	TRBJ1-2	CASSQEHRYGYTF	TGTGCCAGCAGCCAGGAACACCGCTATGGCTACACCTTC
TRBV5-1	-	TRBJ1-4	CASSLGGAGIREKLFF	TGCGCCAGCAGCTTGGGAGGGGCGGGTATTCGTGAAAAACTGTTTTTT
TRBV3-1/TRBV3-2	TRBD1	TRBJ2-2	CASSRHYPSHRQGKNTGELFF	TGTGCCAGCAGCCGCCATTATCCTTCTCACCGACAGGGAAAAAACACCGGGGAGCTGTTTTTT
TRBV11-2	-	TRBJ2-1	CASSLVVSGANEQFF	TGTGCCAGCAGCTTAGTTGTCTCGGGGGCCAATGAGCAGTTCTTC
TRBV7-2	-	TRBJ2-6	CASSLVPSGANVLTF	TGTGCCAGCAGCTTAGTTCCCTCGGGGGCCAACGTCCTGACTTTC
TRBV12-3/TRBV12-4	-	TRBJ1-2	CASSLSPGYGYTF	TGTGCCAGCAGTTTAAGTCCCGGCTATGGCTACACCTTC